This TCR beta chain was retrieved from a study of OX40 agonist ivuxolimab in advanced cancers. Germline assignment: CDR1 SGHVS and CDR2 FQNEAQ. The V gene lost 3 bases and the J gene lost 4 bases, with 19 bases spanning the gap. The CDR3 spans 16 residues. Patients were ruled out by autoimmune disease history or systemic immunosuppression. The protocol was immunoSEQ multiplex PCR, while the TCRdb copy is restricted to in-frame clones and leaves out a portion. Among roughly 59,000 clones, around 82% were seen once, and the ten largest hold roughly 2%. This specimen was CD4+ or CD8+ T cells sorted from blood, taken in a trial of the OX40 agonist ivuxolimab. The TCR sequence derives from an adult with an advanced solid tumor such as melanoma, head and neck, liver or kidney cancer. The chain uses TRBV7-8 and TRBJ2-7, with D uncertain. CDR3 coding DNA: TGTGCCAGCAGCTTGCTCTCGCAGGCACATTTGTACGAGCAGTACTTC. It translates to CASSLLSQAHLYEQYF.